This T cell receptor (beta chain) was retrieved from a study of T cell changes during pregnancy in multiple sclerosis. Between the trimmed V and J ends, which lost 4 bases and 5 bases, there was a span of 16 bases. Germline CDR1 and CDR2: SGDLS and YYNGEE. The CDR3 length is 15 residues. Data came from immunoSEQ multiplex PCR; TCRdb stores just in-frame clones and leaves some out. The sample consists of tens of thousands of clones, under 95% of them appearing once. The sequence derives from a female donor with multiple sclerosis, enrolled in a pregnancy study. This chain links TRBV9 with TRBJ2-1; no clear D. The specimen comprised peripheral blood, sampled before pregnancy. CDR3 protein: CASSLHPTSDNEQFF. The CDR3 bases are TGTGCCAGCAGCTTACACCCGACTTCCGACAATGAGCAGTTCTTC. The variable domain in full, with the rest retrieved from reference TRBV9 and TRBJ2-1, is DSGVTQTPKHLITATGQRVTLRCSPRSGDLSVYWYQQSLDQGLQFLIQYYNGEERAKGNILERFSAQQFPDLHSELNLSSLELGDSALYFCASSLHPTSDNEQFFGPGTRLTVL.